This T cell receptor beta chain was retrieved from a study of blood T cell repertoires in COVID-19. Overall study context: Sites across the United States, Italy and Spain contributed samples from acute and convalescent COVID-19.

Germline values: CDR1 DFQATT, CDR2 SNEGSKA (reference sequence). The ends lost 1 base at V and 9 bases at J; junction bases unmatched: 3. The CDR3 sequence is 11 residues long. In the original workflow: By means of reference gene primer amplification, nucleated cell counts were estimated. Assay: immunoSEQ multiplex PCR; the TCRdb copy retains only in-frame clones and omits some. That table furnishes V, J and clone size, whereas the DNA furnished D and trimming. The sample has about 140,000 clones, over 80% seen once. The TCR was taken from a human donor in a cohort sampled during active COVID-19. The chain is built from TRBV20-1 and TRBJ2-7; 7 positions agree with TRBD1. The sample taken for sequencing was peripheral blood. Here the CDR3 reads CSARGDRWQYF. The CDR3 nucleotides read TGCAGTGCTAGAGGGGACAGATGGCAGTACTTC.